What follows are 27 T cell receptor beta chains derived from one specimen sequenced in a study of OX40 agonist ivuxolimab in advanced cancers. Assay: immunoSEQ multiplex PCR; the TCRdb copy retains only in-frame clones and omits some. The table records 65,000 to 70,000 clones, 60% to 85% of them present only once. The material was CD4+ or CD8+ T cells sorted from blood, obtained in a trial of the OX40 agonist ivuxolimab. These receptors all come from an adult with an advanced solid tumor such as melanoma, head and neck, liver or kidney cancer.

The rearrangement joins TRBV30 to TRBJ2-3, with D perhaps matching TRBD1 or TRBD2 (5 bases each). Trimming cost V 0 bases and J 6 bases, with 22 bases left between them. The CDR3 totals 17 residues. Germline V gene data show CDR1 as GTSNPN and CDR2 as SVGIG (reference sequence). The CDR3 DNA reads TGTGCCTGGAGTGTGTCCACAGGCGGGCGATGGTCGGATACGCAGTATTTT. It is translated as CAWSVSTGGRWSDTQYF. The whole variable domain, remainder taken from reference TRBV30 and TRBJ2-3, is SQTIHQWPATLVQPVGSPLSLECTVEGTSNPNLYWYRQAAGRGLQLLFYSVGIGQISSEVPQNLSASRPQDRQFILSSKKLLLSDSGFYLCAWSVSTGGRWSDTQYFGPGTRLTVL.

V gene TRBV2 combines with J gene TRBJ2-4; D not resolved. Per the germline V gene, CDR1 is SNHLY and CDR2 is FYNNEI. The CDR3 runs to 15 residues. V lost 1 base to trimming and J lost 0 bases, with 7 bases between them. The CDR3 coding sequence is TGTGCCAGCAGTGAAGAGTTGGTAGCCAAAAACATTCAGTACTTC. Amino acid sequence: CASSEELVAKNIQYF.

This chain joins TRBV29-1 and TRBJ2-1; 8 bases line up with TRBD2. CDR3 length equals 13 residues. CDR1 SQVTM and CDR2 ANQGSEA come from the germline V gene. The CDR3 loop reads CSGRAGGKDEQFF. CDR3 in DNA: TGCAGTGGGCGGGCGGGAGGAAAAGATGAGCAGTTCTTC.

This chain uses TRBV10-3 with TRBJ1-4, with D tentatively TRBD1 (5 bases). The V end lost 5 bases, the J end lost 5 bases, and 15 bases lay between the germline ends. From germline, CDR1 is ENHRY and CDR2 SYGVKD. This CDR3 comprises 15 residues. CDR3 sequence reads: CAISPGTALNEKLFF. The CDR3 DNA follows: TGTGCCATCAGTCCCGGGACCGCACTAAATGAAAAACTGTTTTTT.

CDR3 loop: CASSGTLHNEKLFF. In nucleotides, the CDR3 is TGTGCCAGCAGTGGGACTCTGCACAATGAAAAACTGTTTTTT. The chain uses TRBV2 and TRBJ1-4, with no clear D. Trimming took 4 bases from V and 5 from J, leaving 11 bases between them. Germline CDR1 SNHLY, CDR2 FYNNEI. This CDR3 spans 14 amino acids. The full variable domain, rest sourced from reference TRBV2 and TRBJ1-4, is EPEVTQTPSHQVTQMGQEVILRCVPISNHLYFYWYRQILGQKVEFLVSFYNNEISEKSEIFDDQFSVERPDGSNFTLKIRSTKLEDSAMYFCASSGTLHNEKLFFGSGTQLSVL.

CDR3: CASSFTGTGNTIYF. In nucleotides, the CDR3 is TGTGCCAGCAGTTTTACCGGGACTGGAAACACCATATATTTT. The gene calls are TRBV28 and TRBJ1-3; D unresolved. V lost 3 bases and J lost 2, with 8 bases in between. CDR1 MDHEN and CDR2 SYDVKM come from the germline V gene. This CDR3 is 14 amino acids long.

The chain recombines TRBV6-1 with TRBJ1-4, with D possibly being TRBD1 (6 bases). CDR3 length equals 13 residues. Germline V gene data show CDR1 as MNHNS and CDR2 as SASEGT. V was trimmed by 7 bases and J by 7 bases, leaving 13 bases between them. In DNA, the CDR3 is TGTGCCAGCACCCAGGGGCTGACTGAAAAACTGTTTTTT. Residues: CASTQGLTEKLFF.

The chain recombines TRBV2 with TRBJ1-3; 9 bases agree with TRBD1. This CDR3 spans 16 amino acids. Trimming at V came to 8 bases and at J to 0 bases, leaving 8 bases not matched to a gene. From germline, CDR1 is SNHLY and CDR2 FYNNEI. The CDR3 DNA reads TGTGCCAGCGGGAAGGGACAGGGCATCTCTGGAAACACCATATATTTT. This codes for CASGKGQGISGNTIYF.

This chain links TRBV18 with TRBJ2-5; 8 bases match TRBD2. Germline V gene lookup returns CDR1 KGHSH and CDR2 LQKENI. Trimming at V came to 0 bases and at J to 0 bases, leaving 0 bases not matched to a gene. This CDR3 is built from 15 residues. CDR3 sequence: CASSPPSGDQETQYF. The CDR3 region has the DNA TGTGCCAGCTCACCACCTAGCGGGGACCAAGAGACCCAGTACTTC.

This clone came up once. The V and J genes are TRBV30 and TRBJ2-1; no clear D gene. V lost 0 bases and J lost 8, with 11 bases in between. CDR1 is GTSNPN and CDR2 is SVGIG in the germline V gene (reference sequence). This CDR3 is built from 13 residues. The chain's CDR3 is CAWSVYNGDEQFF. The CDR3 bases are TGTGCCTGGAGTGTATACAATGGGGATGAGCAGTTCTTC. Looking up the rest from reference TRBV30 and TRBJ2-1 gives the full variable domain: SQTIHQWPATLVQPVGSPLSLECTVEGTSNPNLYWYRQAAGRGLQLLFYSVGIGQISSEVPQNLSASRPQDRQFILSSKKLLLSDSGFYLCAWSVYNGDEQFFGPGTRLTVL.

CDR3 coding DNA: TGTGCCAGCAGCTTGGGGGGCGGTGGGGCCTACGAGCAGTACTTC. Protein: CASSLGGGGAYEQYF. The V and J genes are TRBV5-4 and TRBJ2-7; TRBD1 might be the D (5 bases). Germline-derived CDR1 and CDR2 are SGHNT and YYREEE (reference sequence). Deletions cut 0 bases from V and 2 bases from J, with 12 bases between. The CDR3 is 15 amino acids.

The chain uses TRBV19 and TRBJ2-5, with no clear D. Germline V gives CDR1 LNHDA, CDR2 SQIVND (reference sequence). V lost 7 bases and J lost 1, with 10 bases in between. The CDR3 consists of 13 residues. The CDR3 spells CASNGLGQETQYF. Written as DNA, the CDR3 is TGTGCCAGTAACGGGCTGGGCCAAGAGACCCAGTACTTC.

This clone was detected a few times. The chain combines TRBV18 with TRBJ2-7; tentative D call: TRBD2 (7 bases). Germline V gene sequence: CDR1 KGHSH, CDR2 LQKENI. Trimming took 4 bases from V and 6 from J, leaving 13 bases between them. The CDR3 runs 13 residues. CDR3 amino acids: CASSRGGALEQYF. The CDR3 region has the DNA TGTGCCAGCTCACGGGGGGGGGCCCTCGAGCAGTACTTC.

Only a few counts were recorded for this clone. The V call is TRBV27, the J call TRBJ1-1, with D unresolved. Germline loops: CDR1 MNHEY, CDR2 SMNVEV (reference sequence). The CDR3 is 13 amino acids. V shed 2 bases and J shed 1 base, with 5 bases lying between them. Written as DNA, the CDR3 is TGTGCCAGCAGTTTAAGTAGGAACACTGAAGCTTTCTTT. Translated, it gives CASSLSRNTEAFF.

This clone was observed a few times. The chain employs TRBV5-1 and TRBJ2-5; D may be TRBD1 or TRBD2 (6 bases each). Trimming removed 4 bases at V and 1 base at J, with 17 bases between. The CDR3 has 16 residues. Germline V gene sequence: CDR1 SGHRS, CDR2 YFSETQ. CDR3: CASSLGGGFSQETQYF. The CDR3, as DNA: TGCGCCAGCAGCCTCGGAGGGGGTTTTAGCCAAGAGACCCAGTACTTC.

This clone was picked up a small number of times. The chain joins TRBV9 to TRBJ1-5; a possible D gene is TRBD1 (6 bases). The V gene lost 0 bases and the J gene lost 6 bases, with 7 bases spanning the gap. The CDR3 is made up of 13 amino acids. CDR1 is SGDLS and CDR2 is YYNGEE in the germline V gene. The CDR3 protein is CASSVEGVQPQHF. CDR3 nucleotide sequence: TGTGCCAGCAGCGTAGAGGGGGTTCAGCCCCAGCATTTT.

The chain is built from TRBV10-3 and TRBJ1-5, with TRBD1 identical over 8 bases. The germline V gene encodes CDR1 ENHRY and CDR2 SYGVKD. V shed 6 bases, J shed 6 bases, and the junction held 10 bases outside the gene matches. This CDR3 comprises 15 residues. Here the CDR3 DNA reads TGTGCCATCAGGGAAGGACAGGGACCCACTCAGCCCCAGCATTTT. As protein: CAIREGQGPTQPQHF.

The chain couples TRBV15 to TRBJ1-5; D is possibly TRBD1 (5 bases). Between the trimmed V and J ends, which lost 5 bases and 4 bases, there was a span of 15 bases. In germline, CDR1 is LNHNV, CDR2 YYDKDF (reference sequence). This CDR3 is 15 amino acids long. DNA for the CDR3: TGTGCCACCAGCCCCCGAGAGGGGTCAAATCAGCCCCAGCATTTT. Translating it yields CATSPREGSNQPQHF.

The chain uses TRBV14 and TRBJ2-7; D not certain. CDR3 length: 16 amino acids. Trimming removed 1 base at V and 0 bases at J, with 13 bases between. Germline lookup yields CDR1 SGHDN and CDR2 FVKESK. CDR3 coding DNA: TGTGCCAGCAGCCAAGGGTTAAGAGTTCCCTCCTACGAGCAGTACTTC. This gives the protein CASSQGLRVPSYEQYF. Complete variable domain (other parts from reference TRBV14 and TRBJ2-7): EAGVTQFPSHSVIEKGQTVTLRCDPISGHDNLYWYRRVMGKEIKFLLHFVKESKQDESGMPNNRFLAERTGGTYSTLKVQPAELEDSGVYFCASSQGLRVPSYEQYFGPGTRLTVT.

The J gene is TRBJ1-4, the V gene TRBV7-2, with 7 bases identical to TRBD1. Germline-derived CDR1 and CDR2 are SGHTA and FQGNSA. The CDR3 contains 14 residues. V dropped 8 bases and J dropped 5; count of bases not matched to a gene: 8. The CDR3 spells CASDRTGPNEKLFF. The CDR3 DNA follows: TGTGCCAGCGACAGGACAGGTCCGAATGAAAAACTGTTTTTT.

The CDR3 spells CASQVQGGYNVEQFF. In nucleotides, the CDR3 is TGTGCCAGCCAGGTCCAGGGAGGCTACAATGTCGAGCAGTTCTTC. The genes are TRBV2 and TRBJ2-1, with a weak D call TRBD2 (6 bases). Germline V gives CDR1 SNHLY, CDR2 FYNNEI. CDR3 size: 15 residues. V lost 8 bases to trimming and J lost 10 bases, with 24 bases between them.

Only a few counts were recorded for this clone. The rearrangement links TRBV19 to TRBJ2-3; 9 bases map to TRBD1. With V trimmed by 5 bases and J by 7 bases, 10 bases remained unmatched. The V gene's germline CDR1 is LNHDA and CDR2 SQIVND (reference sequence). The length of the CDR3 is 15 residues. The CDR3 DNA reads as TGTGCCAGTAGTGAGCCCGGGACAGGGCGGAATACGCAGTATTTT. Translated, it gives CASSEPGTGRNTQYF.

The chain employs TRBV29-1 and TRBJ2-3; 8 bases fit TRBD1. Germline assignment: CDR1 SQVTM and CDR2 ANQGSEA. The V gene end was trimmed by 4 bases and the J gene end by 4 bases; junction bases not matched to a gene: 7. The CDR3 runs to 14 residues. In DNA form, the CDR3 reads TGCAGCGTTGGGGGAGGACAGGGCCCAGATACGCAGTATTTT. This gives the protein CSVGGGQGPDTQYF.

The CDR3 protein is CASSPRLAGASTDTQYF. The CDR3 coding sequence is TGTGCCAGCAGCCCCCGGCTAGCGGGGGCTAGCACAGATACGCAGTATTTT. V usage is TRBV4-2 and J usage is TRBJ2-3, with 10 bases aligning to TRBD2. This CDR3 contains 17 residues. CDR1 is LGHNA, CDR2 YNFKEQ, per germline. Trimming at V came to 4 bases and at J to 0 bases, leaving 7 bases not matched to a gene.

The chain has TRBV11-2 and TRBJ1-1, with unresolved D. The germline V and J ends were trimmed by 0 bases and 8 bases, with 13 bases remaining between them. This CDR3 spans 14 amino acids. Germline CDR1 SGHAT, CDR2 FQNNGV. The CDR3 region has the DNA TGTGCCAGCAGCTTAGAGAGCAGCCTTACCGAAGCTTTCTTT. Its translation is CASSLESSLTEAFF.

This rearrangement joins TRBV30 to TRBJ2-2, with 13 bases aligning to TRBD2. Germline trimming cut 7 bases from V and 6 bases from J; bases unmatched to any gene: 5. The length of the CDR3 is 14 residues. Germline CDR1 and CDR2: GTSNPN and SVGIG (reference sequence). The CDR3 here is CASLAGGRAGELFF. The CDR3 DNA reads TGTGCCTCACTAGCGGGGGGGCGAGCCGGGGAGCTGTTTTTT. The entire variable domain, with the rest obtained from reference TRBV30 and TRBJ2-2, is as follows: SQTIHQWPATLVQPVGSPLSLECTVEGTSNPNLYWYRQAAGRGLQLLFYSVGIGQISSEVPQNLSASRPQDRQFILSSKKLLLSDSGFYLCASLAGGRAGELFFGEGSRLTVL.

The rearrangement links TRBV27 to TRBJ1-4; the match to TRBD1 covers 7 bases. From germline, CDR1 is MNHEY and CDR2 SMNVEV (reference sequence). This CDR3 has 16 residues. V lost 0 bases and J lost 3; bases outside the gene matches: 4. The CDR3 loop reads CASSLSPGGANEKLFF. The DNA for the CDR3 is TGTGCCAGCAGTTTATCCCCAGGGGGGGCTAATGAAAAACTGTTTTTT.